This TCR beta chain comes out of a study of CD8 T cells in Susac syndrome. Study background: Patients with Susac syndrome were therapy-naive, taking corticosteroids, with some also receiving intravenous immunoglobulin, or taking intravenous immunoglobulin alone at the time their blood was drawn.

This clonotype was counted a single time. Its target is unknown. An amount of RNA that ranged from roughly 0.45 to 1 ug was reverse transcribed with random hexamers. TCRdb independently ran MiXCR on the immunoSEQ multiplex PCR reads; one entry per CDR3 protein. The sample records hundreds of thousands of distinct CDR3 sequences, 94% being singletons. Study observations and caveats: The study recognized that the number of individuals in its TCR sequencing and HLA analysis was relatively small. Repertoires of Susac syndrome CD4+ T cells lacked clonal expansion.

TEMRA cells underwent FACS enrichment and CD8+ and CD4+ T cells underwent negative isolation. The ends lost 5 bases at V and 0 bases at J; junction bases unmatched: 6. The CDR3 extends over 15 amino acids. Germline assignment: CDR1 MDHEN and CDR2 SYDVKM. V gene TRBV28 combines with J gene TRBJ1-2; 7 bases fit TRBD1. The TCR sequence derives from a human donor with Susac syndrome. Sequencing was done on a sample of CD4+ T cells from PBMCs. The CDR3 region is CASSPGTASNYGYTF. DNA for the CDR3: TGTGCCAGCAGTCCCGGGACAGCTTCTAACTATGGCTACACCTTC.